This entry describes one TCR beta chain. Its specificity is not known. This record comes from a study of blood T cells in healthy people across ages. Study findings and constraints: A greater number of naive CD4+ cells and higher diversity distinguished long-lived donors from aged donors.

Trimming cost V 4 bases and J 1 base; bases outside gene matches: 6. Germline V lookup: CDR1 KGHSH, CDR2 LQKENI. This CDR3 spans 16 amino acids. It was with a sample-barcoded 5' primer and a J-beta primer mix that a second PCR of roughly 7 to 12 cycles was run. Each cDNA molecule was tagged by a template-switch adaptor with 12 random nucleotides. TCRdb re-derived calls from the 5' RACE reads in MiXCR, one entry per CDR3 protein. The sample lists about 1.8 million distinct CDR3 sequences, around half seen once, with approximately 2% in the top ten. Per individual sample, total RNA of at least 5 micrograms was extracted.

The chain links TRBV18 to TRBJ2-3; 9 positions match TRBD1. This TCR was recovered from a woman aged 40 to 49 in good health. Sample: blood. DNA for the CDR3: TGTGCCAGCTCACAACCGGGACAGGGTGGCACAGATACGCAGTATTTT. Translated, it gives CASSQPGQGGTDTQYF.